Each of the 18 T cell receptor beta chains below was sequenced from the same sample in a study of blood T cell repertoires in COVID-19. Libraries were prepared by immunoSEQ multiplex PCR; TCRdb keeps only in-frame clonotypes and omits some of them. Here the sample spans roughly 72,000 clones, 79% being singletons. Sequenced: peripheral blood. The receptors come from a woman of 80 years or more with active or convalescent COVID-19.

J is TRBJ2-5 and V is TRBV27; TRBD1 matches 9 bases. The V gene's germline CDR1 is MNHEY and CDR2 SMNVEV (reference sequence). With 4 bases clipped from V and 2 bases from J, the junction kept 2 bases outside the gene matches. This CDR3 is 14 amino acids long. This CDR3 reads CASSYRGPQETQYF. CDR3 coding DNA: TGTGCCAGCAGTTACAGGGGGCCGCAAGAGACCCAGTACTTC.

This chain's CDR3 is CASSPPGGTVYEQFF. The CDR3 coding sequence is TGTGCCAGCTCACCACCCGGTGGGACTGTCTATGAGCAGTTCTTC. The chain carries TRBV18 and TRBJ2-1; D perhaps matches TRBD2 (6 bases). Germline CDR1 is KGHSH and CDR2 is LQKENI. The ends were cut back, 0 bases at V and 8 bases at J, with 14 bases in the middle. The CDR3 contains 15 residues.

This chain uses TRBV7-2 with TRBJ2-3; 9 nucleotides agree with TRBD2. V was clipped by 2 bases and J by 2 bases; unmatched bases: 5. The germline gives CDR1 SGHTA, CDR2 FQGNSA. CDR3 length: 16 amino acids. The CDR3 DNA reads as TGTGCCAGCAGCTTATACCTAGCGGGATACACAGATACGCAGTATTTT. Translation: CASSLYLAGYTDTQYF.

The chain's CDR3 is CASSLVPGQGAHYGYTF. DNA for the CDR3: TGTGCCAGCAGCTTGGTTCCGGGACAGGGGGCGCATTATGGCTACACCTTC. The chain joins TRBV5-5 to TRBJ1-2; the match to TRBD1 covers 12 bases. CDR3 size: 17 residues. Germline CDR1 SGHKS, CDR2 YYEKEE (reference sequence). Trimming took 0 bases from V and 5 from J; bases not matched to a gene: 8.

The chain employs TRBV19 and TRBJ1-4, with D possibly TRBD1 on 6 matching bases. V gave up 7 bases and J gave up 1 base, with 10 bases separating them. The germline CDR1 and CDR2 sequences are LNHDA and SQIVND (reference sequence). This CDR3 is built from 14 residues. This CDR3 is CASMGAGTNEKLFF. CDR3 nucleotide sequence: TGTGCCAGTATGGGGGCCGGAACTAATGAAAAACTGTTTTTT.

V gene TRBV18 combines with J gene TRBJ2-1; 10 positions match TRBD2. Germline lookup yields CDR1 KGHSH and CDR2 LQKENI. This CDR3 is built from 15 residues. V trimming: 5 bases; J trimming: 1 base; junction bases outside the gene matches: 2. CDR3 residues: CASSTLAGSYNEQFF. CDR3 bases: TGTGCCAGCTCAACACTAGCGGGGTCCTACAATGAGCAGTTCTTC.

The chain employs TRBV6-2 or TRBV6-3 and TRBJ2-1; D unclear. The length of the CDR3 is 13 residues. Trimming pared 2 bases from V and 3 bases from J, leaving 5 bases between. Germline loops: CDR1 MNHEY, CDR2 SVGEGT. The DNA of the CDR3 is TGTGCCAGCAGTTACGCGAACTACAATGAGCAGTTCTTC. Protein: CASSYANYNEQFF.

The chain is built from TRBV7-3 and TRBJ2-3, with D possibly TRBD2 on 6 matching bases. Trimming left V 3 bases short and J 2 bases short, with 21 bases between. CDR1 and CDR2 (germline): SGHTA, FQGTGA. This CDR3 contains 18 residues. The CDR3 region has the DNA TGTGCCAGCAGCTTGACAAATGGGGACTCCCCAAACACAGATACGCAGTATTTT. Translating it yields CASSLTNGDSPNTDTQYF.

This sequence joins TRBV4-3 and TRBJ1-6; TRBD1 aligns across 7 bases. This CDR3 spans 14 amino acids. CDR1 is LGHNA and CDR2 is YSLEER in the germline V gene. Trimming took 1 base from V and 9 from J; bases not matched to a gene: 3. CDR3 in DNA: TGCGCCAGCAGCCAAGGACAGGGCGTTTCACCCCTCCACTTT. As protein: CASSQGQGVSPLHF.

The rearrangement links TRBV28 to TRBJ2-7; TRBD2 aligns across 7 bases. Germline CDR1 is MDHEN and CDR2 is SYDVKM. CDR3 size: 16 residues. V lost 6 bases and J lost 6; bases outside the gene matches: 17. CDR3 sequence reads: CASSPVRERVFREQYF. In nucleotides, the CDR3 is TGTGCCAGCAGCCCCGTGCGGGAGCGGGTCTTCCGCGAGCAGTACTTC.

The chain links TRBV19 to TRBJ2-2; TRBD2 aligns across 14 bases. The CDR3 runs 16 residues. J lost 6 bases, V lost 1 base, and 1 base had no gene match. CDR1 and CDR2 (germline): LNHDA, SQIVND (reference sequence). CDR3 coding DNA: TGTGCCAGTAGTATAGGGACTAGCGGGAGGCCCGGGGAGCTGTTTTTT. Residues: CASSIGTSGRPGELFF.

This clone was seen just once. The CDR3 here is CASSRYEGRYQGEQFF. The CDR3 bases are TGTGCCAGCAGCCGATATGAGGGAAGGTACCAAGGTGAGCAGTTCTTC. The chain carries TRBV11-3 and TRBJ2-1; D may be TRBD2 (5 bases). Germline CDR1 SGHNT, CDR2 YENEEA. V lost 5 bases to trimming and J lost 9 bases, with 23 bases between them. There are 16 residues in the CDR3.

The rearrangement uses TRBV7-9 and TRBJ2-1; 9 positions agree with TRBD2. CDR3 length: 15 residues. Losses at the gene ends were 1 base for V and 6 bases for J; bases not matched to a gene: 4. Germline V CDR1 and CDR2: SEHNR, FQNEAQ (reference sequence). In nucleotides, the CDR3 is TGTGCCAGCAGCTTAGGGACTAGCGCCTCCAATGAGCAGTTCTTC. Residues: CASSLGTSASNEQFF.

This clone was recorded once. The J gene is TRBJ1-2, the V gene TRBV4-3; unclear D gene. CDR1 is LGHNA, CDR2 YSLEER, per germline. V was clipped by 0 bases and J by 4 bases, with 21 bases between them. The CDR3 length is 18 residues. The CDR3 here is CASSQELAGGSSSYGYTF. The CDR3 DNA sequence: TGCGCCAGCAGCCAAGAGCTGGCTGGAGGGTCGAGTAGCTATGGCTACACCTTC.

The chain joins TRBV9 to TRBJ1-4, with 7 nucleotides matching TRBD1. The germline V gene has CDR1 SGDLS and CDR2 YYNGEE. Trimming at V came to 4 bases and at J to 3 bases, leaving 12 bases not matched to a gene. CDR3 length: 17 residues. CDR3 loop: CASSPATGVRSNEKLFF. DNA of the CDR3: TGTGCCAGCAGCCCCGCCACAGGGGTTCGATCTAATGAAAAACTGTTTTTT.

The J gene is TRBJ1-5, the V gene TRBV19; TRBD1 matches at 7 bases. This CDR3 is 13 amino acids long. V trimming: 6 bases; J trimming: 6 bases; junction bases outside the gene matches: 5. Per germline, CDR1 LNHDA and CDR2 SQIVND (reference sequence). CDR3 amino acids: CASSDRVGQPQHF. CDR3 nucleotide sequence: TGTGCCAGTAGCGACAGGGTTGGTCAGCCCCAGCATTTT.

This chain links TRBV11-2 with TRBJ2-7; 7 positions match TRBD2. Unmatched junction bases numbered 7, after V lost 9 bases and J lost 5 bases. The CDR3 has 12 residues. Germline V gives CDR1 SGHAT, CDR2 FQNNGV. The CDR3 DNA is TGTGCCAGTTCCCACGCGGGGGACGAGCAGTACTTC. Translated: CASSHAGDEQYF.

This rearrangement joins TRBV2 to TRBJ2-3; TRBD2 agrees at 11 bases. The CDR3 loop spans 23 amino acids. V lost 9 bases, J lost 1 base, and 30 bases stayed unmatched. Germline V CDR1 and CDR2: SNHLY, FYNNEI. The CDR3 sequence is CASDFSQLTGPIAGGPGTDTQYF. In DNA form, the CDR3 reads TGTGCCAGTGATTTTTCCCAGCTGACAGGGCCAATAGCGGGAGGGCCTGGCACAGATACGCAGTATTTT.